This TCR beta chain was documented in a study of radiation and T cells in renal cell carcinoma. Study results and limitations: No pretreatment tumor biopsies were available for baseline clonotypes. Top tumor clonotypes rose in blood 2 weeks post-radiation, then contracted.

The CDR3 consists of 15 residues. V lost 3 bases and J lost 6, with 15 bases in between. CDR1 and CDR2 (germline): SGHRS, YFSETQ. Worth noting for this clone: Its cognate antigen is unknown.

Clones were read by immunoSEQ multiplex PCR, and TCRdb kept only the in-frame ones, dropping some. Of around 60,000 clones in the sample, about 80% were seen once. The sample's time point: blood 2 weeks post-SBRT. The treatment here: 15 Gy SBRT to primary tumor, nephrectomy 4 weeks later. Blood was sampled at baseline, 2 weeks and 4 weeks after SBRT. The patient's renal cell carcinoma had clear cell pathology. V and J are TRBV5-1 and TRBJ2-2; TRBD2 is a possible D gene (5 bases). Sequencing used blood, obtained from a patient whose treatment included radiotherapy and nephrectomy. This TCR derives from a man aged 60 to 69 with renal cell carcinoma. The CDR3 loop reads CASSSSRSGSGELFF. The CDR3 nucleotides read TGCGCCAGCAGCTCCTCCCGCTCGGGGTCCGGGGAGCTGTTTTTT.